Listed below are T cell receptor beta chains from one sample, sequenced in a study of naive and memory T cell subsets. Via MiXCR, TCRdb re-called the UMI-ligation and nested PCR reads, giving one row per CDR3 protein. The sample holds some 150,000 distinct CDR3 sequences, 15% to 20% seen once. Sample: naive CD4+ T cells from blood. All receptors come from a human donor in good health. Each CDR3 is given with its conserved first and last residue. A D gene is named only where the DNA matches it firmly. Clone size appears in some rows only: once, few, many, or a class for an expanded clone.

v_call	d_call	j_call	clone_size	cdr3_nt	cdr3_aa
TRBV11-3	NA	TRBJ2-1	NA	TGTGCCAGCAGCTTAATGGCAGAATACAATGAGCAGTTCTTC	CASSLMAEYNEQFF
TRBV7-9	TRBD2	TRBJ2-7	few	TGTGCCAGCAGCACGAGGACTAGCGGAACAATCTACGAGCAGTACTTC	CASSTRTSGTIYEQYF
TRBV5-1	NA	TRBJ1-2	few	TGCGCCAGCAGCTTGCTATTACAGGATGGCTACACCTTC	CASSLLLQDGYTF
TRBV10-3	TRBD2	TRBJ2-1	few	TGTGCCATCAGTGGGGCTAGCGGGAGGGCCAATGAGCAGTTCTTC	CAISGASGRANEQFF
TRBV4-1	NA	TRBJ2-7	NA	TGCGCCAGCAGCCAAGGGACAGCGTCCGGCGAGCAGTACTTC	CASSQGTASGEQYF
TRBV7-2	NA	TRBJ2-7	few	TGTGCCAGCAGCCTACGGACTCCAATCTACGAGCAGTACTTC	CASSLRTPIYEQYF
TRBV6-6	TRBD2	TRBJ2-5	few	TGTGCCTCGGCGGGAGTGTATGGAGAGACCCAGTACTTC	CASAGVYGETQYF
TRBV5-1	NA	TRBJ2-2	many	TGCGCCAGCAGCTTGGGGTCCGGGGAGCTGTTTTTT	CASSLGSGELFF
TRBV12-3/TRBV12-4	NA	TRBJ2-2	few	TGTGCCAGCAGTTTAGGGACAAGCACGAACACCGGGGAGCTGTTTTTT	CASSLGTSTNTGELFF
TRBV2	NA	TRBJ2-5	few	TGTGCCAGCAGTGAAGTAGGGGCCCCAGCAGAGACCCAGTACTTC	CASSEVGAPAETQYF
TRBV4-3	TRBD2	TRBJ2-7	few	TGCGCCAGCAGCCAAGATAGGGCGGGAGCAGGTGAGCAGTACTTC	CASSQDRAGAGEQYF
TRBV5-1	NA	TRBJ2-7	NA	TGCGCCAGCAGCCACCGGCAGTCCTACGAGCAGTACTTC	CASSHRQSYEQYF
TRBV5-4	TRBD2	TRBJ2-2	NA	TGTGCCAGCAGCCCCGGTGTAGCGGGAACCACCGGGGAGCTGTTTTTT	CASSPGVAGTTGELFF
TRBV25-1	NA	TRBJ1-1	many	TGTGCCAGCAGCCTATCGGTGGAGGGTGGAGCTTTCTTT	CASSLSVEGGAFF
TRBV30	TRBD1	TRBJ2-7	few	TGTGCCTGGAGTACGGACTCGGGACAGGGGGCTTTCGAGCAGTACTTC	CAWSTDSGQGAFEQYF
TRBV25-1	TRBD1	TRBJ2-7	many	TGTGCCAGCAGTGAATATGCAGGGGGCTACGAGCAGTACTTC	CASSEYAGGYEQYF
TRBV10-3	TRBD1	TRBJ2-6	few	TGTGCCATCACCTCCGGGACAGGGGGAGCGGGGGCCAACGTCCTGACTTTC	CAITSGTGGAGANVLTF
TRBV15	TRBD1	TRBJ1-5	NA	TGTGCCACCAGCAAACTCGTATTTTCGGGACAGGGGAGCAATCAGCCCCAGCATTTT	CATSKLVFSGQGSNQPQHF
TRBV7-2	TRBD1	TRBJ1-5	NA	TGTGCCAGCAGCTCCTTACAGGGGGATCAGCCCCAGCATTTT	CASSSLQGDQPQHF
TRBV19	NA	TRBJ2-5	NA	TGTGCCAGTAGTATTATGACAGCGCAAGAGACCCAGTACTTC	CASSIMTAQETQYF
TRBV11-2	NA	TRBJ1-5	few	TGTGCCAGCAGCTTAGGCCCGGATCAGCCCCAGCATTTT	CASSLGPDQPQHF
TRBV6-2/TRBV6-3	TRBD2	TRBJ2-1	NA	TGTGCCAGCAGTTCCTACACTAGCGGGAGGCGGGATGAGCAGTTCTTC	CASSSYTSGRRDEQFF
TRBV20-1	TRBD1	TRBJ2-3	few	TGCAGTGCTGCCTCAAGGACAGGAGCAGATACGCAGTATTTT	CSAASRTGADTQYF
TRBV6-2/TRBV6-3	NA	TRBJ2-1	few	TGTGCCAGCAGTTACAACGGCGTGACGTCCTACAATGAGCAGTTCTTC	CASSYNGVTSYNEQFF
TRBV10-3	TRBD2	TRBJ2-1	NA	TGTGCCATCAGTGTAGGGCTAGCGGTTCCTAAGGGCTCCTACAATGAGCAGTTCTTC	CAISVGLAVPKGSYNEQFF